Reported below is one T cell receptor beta chain. Its antigen is still unknown. The sample comes from a study of T cell responses to AZD1222 COVID-19 vaccine. Broader study findings: It was only after the peak T cell response that any repertoires were sampled. Clonal diversity was possibly underestimated, and the donors were mostly white British, with more females.

Using immunoSEQ multiplex PCR, the repertoire was profiled, and TCRdb retains in-frame clones only, with some absent. The sample lists some 200,000 clones, 90% to 95% occurring once. Germline CDR1 and CDR2: SNHLY and FYNNEI. CDR3 length equals 15 residues. The trim removed 4 bases at V and 2 bases at J, leaving 5 bases unmatched. The TCR sequence derives from an adult who received the AZD1222 COVID-19 vaccine. The V call is TRBV2, the J call TRBJ2-3; TRBD2 matches at 8 bases. This sample comprised peripheral blood, obtained 28 days after the second AZD1222 dose. CDR3 nucleotide sequence: TGTGCCAGCAGTGTGCGGACTAGCCCCACAGATACGCAGTATTTT. Translated, it gives CASSVRTSPTDTQYF.